These T cell receptor beta chains were read from a single sample in a study of shared clonotypes between healthy human individuals. Some clones are missing from TCRdb's copy, which holds only in-frame ones; the method was immunoSEQ multiplex PCR. The sample has 2.3 million or so clones; approximately 93% are singletons. Material for sequencing was naive CD4+ T cells from PBMCs. These receptors originate from a man aged 18 to 30 in good health. Some clones in this sample may be carry-over from other donors' samples. The CDR3 runs from the conserved cysteine through the conserved F or W. The order of the fields is clone size, D gene, V gene, J gene, CDR3 protein. The D gene is left open where the match is weak. Expanded clones get a size class; other rows say once, few or many, or leave the size out.

clone size: -; D gene: -; V gene: TRBV9; J gene: TRBJ2-7; CDR3 protein: CASSVGVGGHEQYF
clone size: -; D gene: TRBD2; V gene: TRBV28; J gene: TRBJ2-1; CDR3 protein: CASSRSGLVGLRKSSYNEQFF
clone size: -; D gene: -; V gene: TRBV7-9; J gene: TRBJ1-5; CDR3 protein: CASSLRQGPQHF
clone size: -; D gene: TRBD2; V gene: TRBV7-3; J gene: TRBJ2-1; CDR3 protein: CASSLVGTSGGAEQFF
clone size: few; D gene: -; V gene: TRBV28; J gene: TRBJ1-5; CDR3 protein: CASSIPAQPQHF
clone size: -; D gene: -; V gene: TRBV7-2; J gene: TRBJ2-7; CDR3 protein: CASSLEAGINSYEQYF
clone size: -; D gene: TRBD1; V gene: TRBV2; J gene: TRBJ1-1; CDR3 protein: CASSEDAGGDSEAFF
clone size: once; D gene: TRBD1; V gene: TRBV10-1; J gene: TRBJ2-2; CDR3 protein: CASSRDRQNTGELFF
clone size: -; D gene: TRBD1; V gene: TRBV7-2; J gene: TRBJ2-1; CDR3 protein: CASSLERGPEQFF
clone size: -; D gene: -; V gene: TRBV4-3; J gene: TRBJ1-6; CDR3 protein: CASSPDLANSPLHF
clone size: -; D gene: -; V gene: TRBV29-1; J gene: TRBJ1-1; CDR3 protein: CSARGLLNTEAFF
clone size: -; D gene: -; V gene: TRBV5-1; J gene: TRBJ2-2; CDR3 protein: CASSWASSNTGELFF
clone size: -; D gene: -; V gene: TRBV5-1; J gene: TRBJ2-3; CDR3 protein: CASTLPLASGTDTQYF
clone size: -; D gene: -; V gene: TRBV5-1; J gene: TRBJ1-4; CDR3 protein: CASSLEGTLEKLFF
clone size: -; D gene: -; V gene: TRBV2; J gene: TRBJ2-5; CDR3 protein: CASSAKETQYF
clone size: -; D gene: TRBD1; V gene: TRBV19; J gene: TRBJ1-1; CDR3 protein: CASLWDRGSTEAFF
clone size: -; D gene: -; V gene: TRBV5-1; J gene: TRBJ2-1; CDR3 protein: CATRSTGRGGNEQFF
clone size: -; D gene: -; V gene: TRBV27; J gene: TRBJ2-3; CDR3 protein: CASSPRGGRRERFTDTQYF
clone size: -; D gene: -; V gene: TRBV6-5; J gene: TRBJ1-5; CDR3 protein: CASSWRSNQPQHF
clone size: -; D gene: -; V gene: TRBV18; J gene: TRBJ2-7; CDR3 protein: CASSADRNSYEQYF
clone size: once; D gene: -; V gene: TRBV6-5; J gene: TRBJ2-5; CDR3 protein: CASSYGSGASYGTQYF
clone size: -; D gene: TRBD1; V gene: TRBV10-2; J gene: TRBJ2-1; CDR3 protein: CASARTGTNEQFF
clone size: -; D gene: -; V gene: TRBV19; J gene: TRBJ2-1; CDR3 protein: CASSAAGKRPRSEQFF
clone size: once; D gene: -; V gene: TRBV11-2; J gene: TRBJ1-4; CDR3 protein: CASSFITDVKLFF
clone size: -; D gene: TRBD1; V gene: TRBV15; J gene: TRBJ1-2; CDR3 protein: CATSGDRLLVLF
clone size: few; D gene: -; V gene: TRBV15; J gene: TRBJ1-4; CDR3 protein: CATSRRLNEKLFF
clone size: -; D gene: TRBD1; V gene: TRBV19; J gene: TRBJ1-5; CDR3 protein: CASSRDRGHQPQHF
clone size: -; D gene: -; V gene: TRBV9; J gene: TRBJ1-3; CDR3 protein: CASEGGGNTIYF
clone size: -; D gene: TRBD2; V gene: TRBV11-1; J gene: TRBJ2-7; CDR3 protein: CASSILGSSGGSYEQYF
clone size: -; D gene: -; V gene: TRBV11-2; J gene: TRBJ2-7; CDR3 protein: CASSGYRASYEQYF
clone size: -; D gene: TRBD1; V gene: TRBV5-1; J gene: TRBJ1-4; CDR3 protein: CASSNGQGLTNEKLFF
clone size: -; D gene: -; V gene: TRBV4-1; J gene: TRBJ2-6; CDR3 protein: CASSQEDLGWANVLTF
clone size: -; D gene: -; V gene: TRBV28; J gene: TRBJ1-1; CDR3 protein: CASSLVQNTEAFF
clone size: -; D gene: -; V gene: TRBV6-5; J gene: TRBJ1-2; CDR3 protein: CASGPPGVYGYTF
clone size: -; D gene: -; V gene: TRBV4-2; J gene: TRBJ2-1; CDR3 protein: CASSQDLRKGGNEQFF
clone size: -; D gene: -; V gene: TRBV10-3; J gene: TRBJ2-7; CDR3 protein: CAISVRGGSYEQYF
clone size: -; D gene: TRBD1; V gene: TRBV7-2; J gene: TRBJ2-3; CDR3 protein: CASSWGTGSDTQYF
clone size: -; D gene: -; V gene: TRBV7-9; J gene: TRBJ1-5; CDR3 protein: CASSSDLSNQPQHF
clone size: -; D gene: -; V gene: TRBV5-1; J gene: TRBJ2-6; CDR3 protein: CASSSDLPASGANVLTF
clone size: -; D gene: -; V gene: TRBV27; J gene: TRBJ1-5; CDR3 protein: CASSLGTSSRGIQPQHF
clone size: once; D gene: -; V gene: TRBV7-2; J gene: TRBJ1-2; CDR3 protein: CASSLAQAASYTF
clone size: -; D gene: -; V gene: TRBV5-1; J gene: TRBJ2-1; CDR3 protein: CASSQPQGNEQFF
clone size: -; D gene: TRBD2; V gene: TRBV5-1; J gene: TRBJ2-5; CDR3 protein: CASSLSPSGRGETQYF
clone size: -; D gene: -; V gene: TRBV7-2; J gene: TRBJ1-4; CDR3 protein: CASSPRGTASNEKLFF
clone size: once; D gene: TRBD2; V gene: TRBV5-8; J gene: TRBJ2-1; CDR3 protein: CASSPLAGRYNEQFF
clone size: -; D gene: TRBD1; V gene: TRBV6-6; J gene: TRBJ1-4; CDR3 protein: CASSYPGGRGEKLFF
clone size: -; D gene: -; V gene: TRBV5-6; J gene: TRBJ2-5; CDR3 protein: CASSVIGVNGETQYF
clone size: -; D gene: -; V gene: TRBV19; J gene: TRBJ1-2; CDR3 protein: CASRKDGSFGGYTF
clone size: -; D gene: -; V gene: TRBV18; J gene: TRBJ2-7; CDR3 protein: CASSPSRGYEQYF
clone size: -; D gene: -; V gene: TRBV2; J gene: TRBJ2-5; CDR3 protein: CASSPRGETQYF
clone size: -; D gene: -; V gene: TRBV7-2; J gene: TRBJ1-1; CDR3 protein: CASSLAAGVPEAFF